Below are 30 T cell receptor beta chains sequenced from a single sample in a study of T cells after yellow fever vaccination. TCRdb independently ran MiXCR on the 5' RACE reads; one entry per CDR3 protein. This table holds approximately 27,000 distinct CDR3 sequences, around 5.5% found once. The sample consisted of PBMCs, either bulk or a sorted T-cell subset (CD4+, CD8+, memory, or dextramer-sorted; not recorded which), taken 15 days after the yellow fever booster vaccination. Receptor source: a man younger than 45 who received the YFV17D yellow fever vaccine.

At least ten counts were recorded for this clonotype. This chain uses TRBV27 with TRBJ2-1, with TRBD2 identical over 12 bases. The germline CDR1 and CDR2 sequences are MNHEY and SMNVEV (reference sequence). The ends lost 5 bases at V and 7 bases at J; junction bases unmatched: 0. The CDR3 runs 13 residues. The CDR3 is CASSTSGRNEQFF. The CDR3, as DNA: TGTGCCAGCAGTACTAGCGGGAGGAATGAGCAGTTCTTC.

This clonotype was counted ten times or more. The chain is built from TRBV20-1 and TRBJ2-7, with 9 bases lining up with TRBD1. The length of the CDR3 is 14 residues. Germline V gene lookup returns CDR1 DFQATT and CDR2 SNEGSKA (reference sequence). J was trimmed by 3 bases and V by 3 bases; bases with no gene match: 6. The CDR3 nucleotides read TGCAGTGCTAGGGGTCGGGACAGGGTCTACGAGCAGTACTTC. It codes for CSARGRDRVYEQYF.

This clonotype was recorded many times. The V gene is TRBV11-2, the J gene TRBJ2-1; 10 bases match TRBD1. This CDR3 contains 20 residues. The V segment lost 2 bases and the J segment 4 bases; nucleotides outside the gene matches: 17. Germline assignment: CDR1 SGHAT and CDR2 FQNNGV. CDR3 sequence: CASSLPSPDRGGLGYNEQFF. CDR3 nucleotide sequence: TGTGCCAGCAGCTTACCCTCCCCGGACAGGGGGGGACTAGGGTACAATGAGCAGTTCTTC.

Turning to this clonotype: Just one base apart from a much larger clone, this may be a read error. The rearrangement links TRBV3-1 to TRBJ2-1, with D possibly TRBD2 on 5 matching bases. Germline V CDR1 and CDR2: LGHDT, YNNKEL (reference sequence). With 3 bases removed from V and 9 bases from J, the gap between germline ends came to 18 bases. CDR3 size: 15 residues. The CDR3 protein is CASSHEPAEGIEQFF. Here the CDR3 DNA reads TGTGCCAGCAGCCACGAACCTGCCGAGGGAATTGAGCAGTTCTTC.

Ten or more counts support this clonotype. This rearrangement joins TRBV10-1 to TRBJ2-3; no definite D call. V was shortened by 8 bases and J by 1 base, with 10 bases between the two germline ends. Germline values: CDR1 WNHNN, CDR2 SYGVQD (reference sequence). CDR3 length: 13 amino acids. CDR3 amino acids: CASGPDGTDTQYF. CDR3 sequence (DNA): TGCGCCAGCGGACCCGATGGCACAGATACGCAGTATTTT.

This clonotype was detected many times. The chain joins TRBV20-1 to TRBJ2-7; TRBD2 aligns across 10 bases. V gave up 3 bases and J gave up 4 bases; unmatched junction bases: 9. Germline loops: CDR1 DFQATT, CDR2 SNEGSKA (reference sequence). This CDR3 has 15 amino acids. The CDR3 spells CSASLPTSGIYEQYF. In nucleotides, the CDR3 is TGCAGTGCTAGTCTCCCCACTAGCGGGATTTACGAGCAGTACTTC.

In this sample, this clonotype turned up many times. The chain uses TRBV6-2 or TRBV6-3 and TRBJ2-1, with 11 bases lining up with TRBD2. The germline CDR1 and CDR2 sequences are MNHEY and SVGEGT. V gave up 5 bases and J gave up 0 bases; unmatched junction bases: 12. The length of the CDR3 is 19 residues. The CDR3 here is CASSRYITSGRPSYNEQFF. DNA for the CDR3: TGTGCCAGCAGTCGCTACATCACTAGCGGGAGACCCTCCTACAATGAGCAGTTCTTC.

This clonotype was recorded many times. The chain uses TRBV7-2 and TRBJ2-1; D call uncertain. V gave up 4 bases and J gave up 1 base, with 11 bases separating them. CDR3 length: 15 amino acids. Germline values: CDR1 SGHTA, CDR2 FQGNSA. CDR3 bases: TGTGCCAGCAGCTACACGTCCGGTTCCTACAATGAGCAGTTCTTC. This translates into CASSYTSGSYNEQFF.

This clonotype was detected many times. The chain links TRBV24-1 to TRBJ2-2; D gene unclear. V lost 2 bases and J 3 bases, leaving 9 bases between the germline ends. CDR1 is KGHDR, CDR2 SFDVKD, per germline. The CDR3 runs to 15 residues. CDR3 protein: CATSDSLDHTGELFF. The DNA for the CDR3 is TGTGCCACCAGTGATTCTCTGGACCACACCGGGGAGCTGTTTTTT.

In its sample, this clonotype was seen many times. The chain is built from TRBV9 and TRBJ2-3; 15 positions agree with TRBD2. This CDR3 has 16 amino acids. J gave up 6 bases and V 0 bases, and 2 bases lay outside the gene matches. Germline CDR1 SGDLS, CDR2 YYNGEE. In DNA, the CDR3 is TGTGCCAGCAGCGTAGGTGGACTAGCGGGAGGGGATACGCAGTATTTT. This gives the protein CASSVGGLAGGDTQYF.

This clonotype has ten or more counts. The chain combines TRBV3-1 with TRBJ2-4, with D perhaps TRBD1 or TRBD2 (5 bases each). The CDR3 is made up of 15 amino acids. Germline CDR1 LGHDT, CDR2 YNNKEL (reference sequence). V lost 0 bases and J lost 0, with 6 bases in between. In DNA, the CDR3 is TGTGCCAGCAGCCAAGATGGGGGAGCCAAAAACATTCAGTACTTC. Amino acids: CASSQDGGAKNIQYF.

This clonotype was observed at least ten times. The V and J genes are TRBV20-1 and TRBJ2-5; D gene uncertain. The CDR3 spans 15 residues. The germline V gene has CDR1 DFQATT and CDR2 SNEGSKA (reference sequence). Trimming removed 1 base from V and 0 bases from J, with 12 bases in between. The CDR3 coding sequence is TGCAGTGCTAGAGGTGGGCCGACCTACCAAGAGACCCAGTACTTC. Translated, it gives CSARGGPTYQETQYF.

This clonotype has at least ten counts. CDR3 protein: CASSLRGQGEQYF. As DNA, the CDR3 is TGTGCCAGCAGTTTGAGGGGCCAAGGCGAGCAGTACTTC. V gene TRBV12-3 or TRBV12-4 combines with J gene TRBJ2-7; the D call may be TRBD1 or TRBD2 (5 bases each). Trimming removed 3 bases from V and 6 bases from J, with 12 bases in between. CDR3 size: 13 residues.

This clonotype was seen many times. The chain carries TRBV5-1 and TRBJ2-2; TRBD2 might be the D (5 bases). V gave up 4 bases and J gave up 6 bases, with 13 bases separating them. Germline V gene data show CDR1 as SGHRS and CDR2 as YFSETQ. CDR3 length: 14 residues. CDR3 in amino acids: CASSPGGSAGELFF. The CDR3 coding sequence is TGCGCCAGCAGCCCTGGTGGGAGCGCCGGGGAGCTGTTTTTT.

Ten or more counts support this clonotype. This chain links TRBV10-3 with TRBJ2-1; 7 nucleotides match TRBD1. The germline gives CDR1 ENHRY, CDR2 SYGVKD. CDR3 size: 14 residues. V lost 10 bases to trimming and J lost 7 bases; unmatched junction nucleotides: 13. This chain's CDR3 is CATIEGAPFNEQFF. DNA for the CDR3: TGTGCCACGATCGAGGGGGCCCCTTTTAATGAGCAGTTCTTC.

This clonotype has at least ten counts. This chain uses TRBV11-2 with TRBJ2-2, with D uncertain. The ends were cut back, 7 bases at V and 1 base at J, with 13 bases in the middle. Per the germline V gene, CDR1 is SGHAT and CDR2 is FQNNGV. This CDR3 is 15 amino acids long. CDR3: CASKPTPMNTGELFF. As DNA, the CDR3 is TGTGCCAGCAAGCCAACTCCAATGAACACCGGGGAGCTGTTTTTT.

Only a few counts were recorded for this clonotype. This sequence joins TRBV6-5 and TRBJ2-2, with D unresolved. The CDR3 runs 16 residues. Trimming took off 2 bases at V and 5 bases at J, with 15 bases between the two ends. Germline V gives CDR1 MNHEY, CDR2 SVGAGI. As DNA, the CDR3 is TGTGCCAGCAGTTACGCGACGAAACTTGGGACCGGGGAGCTGTTTTTT. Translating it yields CASSYATKLGTGELFF.

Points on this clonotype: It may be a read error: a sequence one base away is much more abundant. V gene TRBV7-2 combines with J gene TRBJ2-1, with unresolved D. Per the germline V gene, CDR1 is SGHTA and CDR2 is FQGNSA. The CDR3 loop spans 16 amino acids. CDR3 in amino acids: CASSSRSVHFYNDQFF. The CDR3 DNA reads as TGTGCCAGCAGCTCCCGGAGTGTGCACTTTTACAATGATCAGTTCTTC.

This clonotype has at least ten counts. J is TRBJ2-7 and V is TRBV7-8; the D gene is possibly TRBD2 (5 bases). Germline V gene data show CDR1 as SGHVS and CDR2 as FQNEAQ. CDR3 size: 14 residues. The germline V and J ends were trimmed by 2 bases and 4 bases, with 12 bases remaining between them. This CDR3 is CASSLKGVGYEQYF. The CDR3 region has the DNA TGTGCCAGCAGCTTAAAGGGAGTGGGTTACGAGCAGTACTTC.

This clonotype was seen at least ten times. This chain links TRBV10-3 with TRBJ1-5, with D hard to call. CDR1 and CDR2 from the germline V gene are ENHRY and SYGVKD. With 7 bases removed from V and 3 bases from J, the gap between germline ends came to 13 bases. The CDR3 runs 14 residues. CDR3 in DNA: TGTGCCATCAAGGATGAGGGTGACAATCAGCCCCAGCATTTT. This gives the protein CAIKDEGDNQPQHF.

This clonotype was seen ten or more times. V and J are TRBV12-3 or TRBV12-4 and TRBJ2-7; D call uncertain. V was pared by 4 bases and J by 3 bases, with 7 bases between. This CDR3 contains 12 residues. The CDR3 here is CASSYKGYEQYF. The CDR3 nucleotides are TGTGCCAGCAGTTACAAGGGCTACGAGCAGTACTTC.

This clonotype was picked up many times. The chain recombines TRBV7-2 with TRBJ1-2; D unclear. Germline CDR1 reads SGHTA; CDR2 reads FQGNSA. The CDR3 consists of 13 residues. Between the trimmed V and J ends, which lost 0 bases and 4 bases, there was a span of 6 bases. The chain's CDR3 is CASSLAEGYGYTF. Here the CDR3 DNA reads TGTGCCAGCAGCTTAGCAGAGGGCTATGGCTACACCTTC.

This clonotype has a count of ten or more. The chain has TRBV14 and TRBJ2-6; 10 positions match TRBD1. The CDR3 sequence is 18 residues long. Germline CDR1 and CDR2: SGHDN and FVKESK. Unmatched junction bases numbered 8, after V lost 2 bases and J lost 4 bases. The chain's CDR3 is CASSQNSGQGLGANVLTF. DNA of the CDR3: TGTGCCAGCAGCCAAAATTCGGGACAGGGGTTAGGGGCCAACGTCCTGACTTTC.

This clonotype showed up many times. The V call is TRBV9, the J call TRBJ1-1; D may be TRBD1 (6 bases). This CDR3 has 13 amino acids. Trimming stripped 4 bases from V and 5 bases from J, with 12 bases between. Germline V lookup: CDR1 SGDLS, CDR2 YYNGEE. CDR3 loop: CASSRGRRTEAFF. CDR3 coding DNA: TGTGCCAGCAGCCGGGGGCGGAGAACTGAAGCTTTCTTT.

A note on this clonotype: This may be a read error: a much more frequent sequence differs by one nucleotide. In DNA form, the CDR3 reads TGCAGTGCTAGAGCCCAGGGGGGGGATGCGCAGTATTTT. Its protein product is CSARAQGGDAQYF. This chain uses TRBV20-1 with TRBJ2-3; D assignment may be TRBD1 or TRBD2 (7 bases each). The CDR3 runs to 13 residues. CDR1 DFQATT and CDR2 SNEGSKA come from the germline V gene (reference sequence). Trimming left V 1 base short and J 10 bases short, with 15 bases between.

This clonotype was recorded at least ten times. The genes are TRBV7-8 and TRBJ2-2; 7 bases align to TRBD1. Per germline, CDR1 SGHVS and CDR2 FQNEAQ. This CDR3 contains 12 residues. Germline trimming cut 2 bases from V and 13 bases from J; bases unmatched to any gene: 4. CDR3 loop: CASSLRGRVLFF. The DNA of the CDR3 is TGTGCCAGCAGCTTAAGGGGGCGCGTGCTGTTTTTT. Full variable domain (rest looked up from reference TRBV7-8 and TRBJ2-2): GAGVSQSPRYKVAKRGQDVALRCDPISGHVSLFWYQQALGQGPEFLTYFQNEAQLDKSGLPSDRFFAERPEGSVSTLKIQRTQQEDSAVYLCASSLRGRVLFFGEGSRLTVL.

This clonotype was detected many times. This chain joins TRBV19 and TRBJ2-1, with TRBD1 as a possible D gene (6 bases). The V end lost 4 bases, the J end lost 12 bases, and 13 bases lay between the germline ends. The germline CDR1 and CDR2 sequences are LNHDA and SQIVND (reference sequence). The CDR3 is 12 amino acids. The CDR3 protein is CASSTGAMWQFF. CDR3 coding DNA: TGTGCCAGTAGTACAGGGGCTATGTGGCAGTTCTTC.

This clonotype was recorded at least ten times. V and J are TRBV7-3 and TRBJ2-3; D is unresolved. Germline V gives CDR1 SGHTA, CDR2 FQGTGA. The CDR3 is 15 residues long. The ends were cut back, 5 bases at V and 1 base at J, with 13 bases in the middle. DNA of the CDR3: TGTGCCAGCAGCCTGGATAGAGACCGCACAGATACGCAGTATTTT. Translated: CASSLDRDRTDTQYF.

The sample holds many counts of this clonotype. In nucleotides, the CDR3 is TGTGCCAGCAGCGTCGGGGACAGCCACAATCAGCCCCAGCATTTT. Translation: CASSVGDSHNQPQHF. The V call is TRBV9, the J call TRBJ1-5; the match to TRBD1 covers 7 bases. Per germline, CDR1 SGDLS and CDR2 YYNGEE. The CDR3 is made up of 15 amino acids. Trimming removed 2 bases from V and 3 bases from J; junction bases left unmatched: 5.

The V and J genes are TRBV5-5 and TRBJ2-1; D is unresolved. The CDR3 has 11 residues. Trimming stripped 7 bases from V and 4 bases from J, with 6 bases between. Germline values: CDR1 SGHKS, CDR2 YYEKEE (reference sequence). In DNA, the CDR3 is TGTGCCAGCTTTAGGTACAATGAGCAGTTCTTC. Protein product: CASFRYNEQFF.